Below, 7 T cell receptor beta chains from the same sample are listed, as sequenced in a study of T-cell reconstitution after alpha-beta-depleted transplantation in children. The TCRbeta library incorporated unique molecular identifiers. TCRdb re-called the PCR reads through MiXCR, storing one row per CDR3 protein. The table records around 300,000 distinct CDR3 sequences, roughly a tenth of them present only once. The specimen was PBMCs, collected before TCRalphabeta/CD19-depleted stem cell transplant. The receptors were sampled from a boy in the first two years of life with acute myeloid leukemia, due to receive a stem cell transplant.

Turning to this clonotype: A single base separates this from a much larger clone, so it may be a read error. This chain connects TRBV10-3 to TRBJ2-5; 11 bases are a match to TRBD2. CDR3 length: 13 amino acids. The germline CDR1 and CDR2 sequences are ENHRY and SYGVKD. The CDR3 bases are TGTGCCATCAGGACTAGCGGGGAAGAGACCCAGTGCTTC. Protein product: CAIRTSGEETQCF.

There are many counts of this clonotype. The rearrangement joins TRBV28 to TRBJ1-1; a possible D gene is TRBD1 (6 bases). Germline CDR1 MDHEN, CDR2 SYDVKM. The CDR3 is 14 residues long. Trimming left V 5 bases short and J 4 bases short, with 14 bases between. CDR3 nucleotides: TGTGCCAGCAGTCAGGGACAAGGCGGCACTGAAGCTTTCTTT. Translating it yields CASSQGQGGTEAFF.

This clonotype was recorded a few times. The chain combines TRBV27 with TRBJ2-1, with 11 bases matching TRBD2. This CDR3 is built from 17 residues. The germline gives CDR1 MNHEY, CDR2 SMNVEV (reference sequence). Losses at the gene ends were 6 bases for V and 6 bases for J; bases not matched to a gene: 13. The CDR3 DNA reads TGTGCCAGCAGCGCAGCTAGCCTAGCGGGGGGTTTCAATGAGCAGTTCTTC. Translating gives CASSAASLAGGFNEQFF.

This clonotype has just one count. It is likely a read error, because the conserved phenylalanine at the end of the CDR3 is missing. The chain carries TRBV6-6 and TRBJ1-2; no clear D. There are 13 residues in the CDR3. Germline CDR1 reads MNHNY; CDR2 reads SVGAGI (reference sequence). V lost 9 bases to trimming and J lost 6 bases, with 17 bases between them. CDR3 DNA: TGTGCCAGTAGATCCGGGATCGAGGATGGCTACACCTCC. This translates into CASRSGIEDGYTS.

At least ten counts were recorded for this clonotype. At one end the junction does not follow the germline gene, possibly because of a read error. CDR3 sequence: CASSRDYDEQFF. The CDR3 DNA reads TGTGCCAGCAGCCGGGACTACGATGAGCAGTTCTTC. This chain uses TRBV12-3 or TRBV12-4 with TRBJ2-1, with 7 bases aligning to TRBD2. The CDR3 is 12 residues long.

In this sample, this clonotype turned up many times. The rearrangement joins TRBV20-1 to TRBJ2-3, with D hard to call. The CDR3 runs to 14 residues. Germline V CDR1 and CDR2: DFQATT, SNEGSKA (reference sequence). V was cut by 3 bases and J by 2 bases, with 12 bases left in between. In DNA, the CDR3 is TGCAGTGCTAGCTTTCTGCCAAACACAGATACGCAGTATTTT. Its protein is CSASFLPNTDTQYF.

This clonotype showed up many times. V usage is TRBV7-3 and J usage is TRBJ2-1, with D perhaps matching TRBD2 (6 bases). Trimming left V 5 bases short and J 4 bases short, with 15 bases between. Germline V gene data show CDR1 as SGHTA and CDR2 as FQGTGA. The CDR3 has 15 amino acids. The CDR3 reads CASSDGTGAYNEQFF. The DNA for the CDR3 is TGTGCCAGCAGCGACGGTACGGGAGCGTACAATGAGCAGTTCTTC.